Reported below is one T cell receptor beta chain. It has no known antigen specificity. No much larger clone exists at a distance of one base, and base qualities are not known. This sample is part of a study of T cell responses to AZD1222 COVID-19 vaccine (dated by TCRdb to the early 2020s). Regarding the complete study: A total of just over 230 trial participants underwent TCR sequencing, of whom around 200 received two doses of AZD1222 and about 25 received two doses of the MenACWY control vaccine. Trial participants were enrolled by age into 18-55, 56-69 and 70-plus year subgroups, with roughly 160, 29 and 62 TCR-sequenced participants respectively. Study-level results and caveats: The 56-69-year group was small, and its depth increase did not reach significance, likely because of low power. Conclusions about previously exposed vaccinees are limited because only six or seven AZD1222 recipients were SARS-CoV-2 seropositive at baseline. Vaccine-associated CD4 TCRs spanned the whole spike protein, with dominant responses in regions 160-218 and 743-854. Because no samples from the day 14 peak response were available, repertoires could be characterized only after the peak T cell response. Participants were mostly white British and included more females than males, and it was suggested by the authors that clonal diversity may have been underestimated. Nearly half of unique spike-specific TCRs reportedly recognized epitopes outside regions mutated in the B.1.351 and B.1.1.7 variants. Spike-specific TCR breadth and depth rose significantly after two AZD1222 doses compared with day 0 and with MenACWY recipients.

The CDR3 regions of human TCRbeta chains were analyzed by immunosequencing. Processing in the source paper ran as follows. TCRs in the repertoires were matched against a reference library of SARS-CoV-2-specific TCRs that had been generated with the MIRA antigen-specificity platform. Breadth was defined as the fraction of unique TCRs that were SARS-CoV-2-associated. Depth was defined as the fraction of total T cells that were SARS-CoV-2-associated. Each spike-specific TCR was assigned to its reactive spike region and to a CD4 or CD8 class using the MIRA data. Log10-transformed breadth and depth values were compared by one-way ANOVA with Sidak's multiple comparisons tests. TCRdb took this table from immuneACCESS and kept in-frame rearrangements with V and J called. Such tables lack part of the clones; where checked against another copy, unresolved V genes explain under half of the gap, and the rest is unexplained. From that table come the V and J calls and clone size; the DNA was used to work out D and trimming. This sample holds more than 95,000 clones; more than 75% were observed only once. The top ten clones comprise roughly 3.3% of the sample.

The germline V and J ends show losses of 5 bases and 7 bases respectively, and no gene match explains 7 bases of the junction. The germline V gene yields SGHTA for CDR1 and FQGTGA for CDR2. The CDR3 runs 14 amino acids, cysteine and phenylalanine included. CDR3 DNA is the only sequence kept; it has 42 bases, read in frame from the first base. The sample's time point label, in plain terms: about 28 days (+/-7) after the second vaccine dose. The treatment or condition label here, explained by the study, means: meningococcal conjugate vaccine given as trial control. Vaccinee samples were obtained from the UK trials COV001 and COV002, which included a single-blind randomized controlled phase 2/3 trial of AZD1222 (ChAdOx1 nCoV-19) in healthy adults. For TCRbeta chain sequencing, PBMC samples were collected from trial participants at day 0 and at day 28 after the second dose.

The starting material was peripheral blood, obtained 28 days after the second dose of the MenACWY control vaccine. The chain is assembled from TRBV7-3 and TRBJ2-5; 10 of the junction bases match TRBD2. The origin of this receptor is an adult who received the MenACWY meningococcal vaccine as a control. In nucleotide form, the sequence is TGTGCCAGCAGCCCCGAAAGGACTAGCGGGACCCAGTACTTC. Translated, it reads CASSPERTSGTQYF. Joined to the reference TRBV7-3 and TRBJ2-5 proteins, this CDR3 gives the full variable domain: GAGVSQTPSNKVTEKGKYVELRCDPISGHTALYWYRQSLGQGPEFLIYFQGTGAADDSGLPNDRFFAVRPEGSVSTLKIQRTERGDSAVYLCASSPERTSGTQYFGPGTRLLVL.